This T cell receptor (beta chain) appears in the sequencing data of a study of shared clonotypes between healthy human individuals. All donors were healthy HIV-negative adults lacking recent acute infections or vaccinations. Donors, without exception, were Caucasian adults residing in Nashville, Tennessee. Loaded into unsorted PBMC replicate PCRs was approximately 320 ng DNA, roughly 30,000 T cell genomes. Clones were sequenced by immunoSEQ multiplex PCR, and TCRdb holds only the in-frame ones, with some missing. This table has about 470,000 clones, roughly three quarters appearing once. V was clipped by 0 bases and J by 1 base, with 10 bases between them. There are 17 residues in the CDR3. The germline CDR1 and CDR2 sequences are WSHSY and SAAADI.

This chain connects TRBV10-2 to TRBJ2-6; no firm D call. The clonotype comes from a middle-aged woman in good health. Some clones in this sample may be carry-over from other donors' samples. The material sequenced was PBMCs. The CDR3 DNA is TGCGCCAGCAGTGAGTCGGGCGGATTATCTGGGGCCAACGTCCTGACTTTC. It is translated as CASSESGGLSGANVLTF.